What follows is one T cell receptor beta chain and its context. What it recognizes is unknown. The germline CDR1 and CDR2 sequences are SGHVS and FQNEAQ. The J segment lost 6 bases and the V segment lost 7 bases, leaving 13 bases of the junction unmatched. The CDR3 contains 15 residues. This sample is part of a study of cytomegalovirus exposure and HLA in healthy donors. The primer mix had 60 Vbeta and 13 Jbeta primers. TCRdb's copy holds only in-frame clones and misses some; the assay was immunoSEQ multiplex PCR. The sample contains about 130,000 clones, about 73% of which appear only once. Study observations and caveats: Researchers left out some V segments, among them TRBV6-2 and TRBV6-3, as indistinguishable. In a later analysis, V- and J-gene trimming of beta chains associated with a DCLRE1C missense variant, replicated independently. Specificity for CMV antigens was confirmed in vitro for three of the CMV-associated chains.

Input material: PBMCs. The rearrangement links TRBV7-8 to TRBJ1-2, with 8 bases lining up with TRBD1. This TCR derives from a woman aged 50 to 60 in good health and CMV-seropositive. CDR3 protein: CASTESRGRQDGYTF. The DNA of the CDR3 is TGTGCCAGCACCGAAAGCAGGGGGCGCCAGGATGGCTACACCTTC.